The present TCR beta chain was sequenced within a study of T-cell reconstitution after alpha-beta-depleted transplantation in children. Unique molecular identifiers were incorporated during preparation of the TCRbeta library. One entry per CDR3 protein results from TCRdb running MiXCR on the PCR reads. The sample has around 680,000 distinct CDR3 sequences, 16% seen once. The sample consisted of PBMCs from the stem cell graft donor, taken from the stem cell graft. The TCR originated in a human donor who donated a stem cell graft to a child with acute myeloid leukemia.

CDR3 loop: CASENREDASDTQYF. The CDR3 DNA is TGTGCCAGCGAAAACCGGGAAGATGCCTCAGATACGCAGTATTTT. The rearrangement links TRBV27 to TRBJ2-3, with D tentatively TRBD2 (5 bases). V was trimmed by 8 bases and J by 4 bases, leaving 19 bases between them. The CDR3 has 15 amino acids. Germline loops: CDR1 MNHEY, CDR2 SMNVEV (reference sequence).